The next 30 T cell receptor beta chains were all read from a single sample in a study of cytomegalovirus exposure and HLA in healthy donors (dated 2017 in TCRdb). The library was produced with the immunoSEQ multiplex PCR assay. A mixture of 60 forward primers for TCR Vbeta segments and 13 reverse primers for TCR Jbeta segments was used in the multiplex PCR. Imported from immuneACCESS, the table was reduced by TCRdb to in-frame sequences with V and J called. These copies leave out some clones; in studies compared against another copy, an unresolved V gene accounts for under half, and the cause of the remainder is not known. In all, the sample holds about 120,000 clones, and 65% of those were seen once. The ten largest account for 9.5% of the sample. Sequencing was performed on PBMCs. All receptors derive from a woman in her 40s in good health and CMV-seropositive.

This clone was seen once. The chain carries TRBV7-3 and TRBJ2-5; 9 bases are a match to TRBD2. V shed 5 bases and J 4 bases; nucleotides not matched to a gene: 11. Germline CDR1 reads SGHTA; CDR2 reads FQGTGA. There are 16 residues in the CDR3. This CDR3 is CASSPGGLASRETQYF. CDR3 DNA sequence: TGTGCCAGCAGCCCCGGCGGACTAGCGTCACGAGAGACCCAGTACTTC. The variable domain in full, completed from reference TRBV7-3 and TRBJ2-5, reads GAGVSQTPSNKVTEKGKYVELRCDPISGHTALYWYRQSLGQGPEFLIYFQGTGAADDSGLPNDRFFAVRPEGSVSTLKIQRTERGDSAVYLCASSPGGLASRETQYFGPGTRLLVL.

In its sample, this clone was seen a few times. J is TRBJ2-7 and V is TRBV6-5; D possibly corresponds to TRBD2 (6 bases). Germline CDR1 MNHEY, CDR2 SVGAGI. The V end was cut by 7 bases, the J end by 6 bases, with 22 bases between. This CDR3 has 15 amino acids. In DNA form, the CDR3 reads TGTGCCAGCAACACCGGCACTAGCTGGGGATCCGAGCAGTACTTC. As protein: CASNTGTSWGSEQYF.

The V gene is TRBV6-6, the J gene TRBJ2-1; 13 nucleotides line up with TRBD2. The CDR3 length is 15 residues. Trimming removed 6 bases from V and 12 bases from J; junction bases left unmatched: 11. Germline V lookup: CDR1 MNHNY, CDR2 SVGAGI (reference sequence). The CDR3 reads CASRTGTSGTMGQFF. In nucleotides, the CDR3 is TGTGCCAGCAGGACCGGGACTAGCGGGACGATGGGGCAGTTCTTC.

This sequence joins TRBV27 and TRBJ2-1, with TRBD1 identical over 7 bases. This CDR3 region has 13 residues. The V gene's germline CDR1 is MNHEY and CDR2 SMNVEV (reference sequence). V gave up 2 bases and J gave up 9 bases; unmatched junction bases: 4. Here the CDR3 reads CASSLDRVSEQFF. Written as DNA, the CDR3 is TGTGCCAGCAGTTTAGACAGGGTGAGTGAGCAGTTCTTC.

This chain connects TRBV12-5 to TRBJ2-4, with D possibly being TRBD1 (5 bases). The germline V gene encodes CDR1 LGHNT and CDR2 FRNRAP. Trimming took 1 base from V and 3 from J, leaving 16 bases between them. The CDR3 totals 17 residues. The CDR3 loop reads CASGLGRQPVSKNIQYF. The CDR3 DNA is TGTGCTAGTGGTTTGGGTCGACAGCCCGTAAGCAAAAACATTCAGTACTTC.

The chain joins TRBV18 to TRBJ1-5; no reliable D call. V was clipped by 3 bases and J by 5 bases, with 5 bases between them. Germline V CDR1 and CDR2: KGHSH, LQKENI. The CDR3 is 12 amino acids. CDR3 in DNA: TGTGCCAGCTCACCCCCCGATCAGCCCCAGCATTTT. Residues: CASSPPDQPQHF.

The chain combines TRBV19 with TRBJ1-1; 8 bases are a match to TRBD1. This CDR3 region has 15 residues. V gave up 5 bases and J gave up 3 bases; unmatched junction bases: 8. CDR1 and CDR2 from the germline V gene are LNHDA and SQIVND (reference sequence). The CDR3 DNA reads as TGTGCCAGTAGTCCGGCAGGGGGCACGGACACTGAAGCTTTCTTT. It codes for CASSPAGGTDTEAFF.

This chain connects TRBV29-1 to TRBJ2-7; no clear D gene. Germline CDR1 is SQVTM and CDR2 is ANQGSEA. The CDR3 totals 12 residues. Trimming took off 4 bases at V and 2 bases at J, with 9 bases between the two ends. CDR3 in amino acids: CSVGGSTYEQYF. CDR3 DNA sequence: TGCAGCGTTGGAGGCAGTACCTACGAGCAGTACTTC.

This chain joins TRBV1 and TRBJ2-5; TRBD1 is taken as the D call from the table, unchecked against the DNA. TRBV1 is tagged as a pseudogene. The CDR3 sequence is 15 residues long. The chain's CDR3 is CTSSQGNRGCETQYF. The CDR3 region has the DNA TGCACCAGCAGCCAAGGGAACAGGGGATGCGAGACCCAGTACTTC.

The genes are TRBV5-1 and TRBJ2-7, with a possible D match to TRBD2 (5 bases). Between the trimmed V and J ends, which lost 6 bases and 0 bases, there was a span of 16 bases. The CDR3 is 15 amino acids. CDR1 SGHRS and CDR2 YFSETQ come from the germline V gene. The CDR3 DNA sequence: TGCGCCAGCACCCTAAGCGGAGGCAGCTCCTACGAGCAGTACTTC. Amino acids: CASTLSGGSSYEQYF. The complete variable domain, with remaining parts taken from reference TRBV5-1 and TRBJ2-7, reads KAGVTQTPRYLIKTRGQQVTLSCSPISGHRSVSWYQQTPGQGLQFLFEYFSETQRNKGNFPGRFSGRQFSNSRSEMNVSTLELGDSALYLCASTLSGGSSYEQYFGPGTRLTVT.

The rearrangement uses TRBV6-6 and TRBJ2-1, with D possibly matching TRBD2 (5 bases). Trimming removed 2 bases at V and 6 bases at J, with 14 bases between. CDR1 and CDR2 (germline): MNHNY, SVGAGI (reference sequence). This CDR3 is built from 15 residues. Here the CDR3 reads CASSYGQRIFNEQFF. CDR3 DNA sequence: TGTGCCAGCAGTTACGGCCAGCGGATTTTCAATGAGCAGTTCTTC.

This chain joins TRBV15 and TRBJ1-1, with D unresolved. CDR1 is LNHNV, CDR2 YYDKDF, per germline (reference sequence). Trimming removed 0 bases at V and 1 base at J, with 12 bases between. CDR3 length equals 16 residues. CDR3 region: CATSRDATGKNTEAFF. The DNA for the CDR3 is TGTGCCACCAGCAGAGATGCGACGGGGAAGAACACTGAAGCTTTCTTT.

V is TRBV15 and J is TRBJ1-5, with D perhaps TRBD1 (6 bases). Germline V gene sequence: CDR1 LNHNV, CDR2 YYDKDF (reference sequence). This CDR3 comprises 15 residues. V was clipped by 5 bases and J by 8 bases, with 19 bases between them. The CDR3 nucleotides are TGTGCCACCAGCCAGAACAGGGAATGGAGGAAGCCCCAGCATTTT. This translates into CATSQNREWRKPQHF.

This chain links TRBV28 with TRBJ1-2; TRBD1 aligns across 9 bases. CDR3 length: 16 amino acids. Unmatched junction bases numbered 12, after V lost 6 bases and J lost 4 bases. Germline-derived CDR1 and CDR2 are MDHEN and SYDVKM. The CDR3 region has the DNA TGTGCCAGCAGCCGAAGCTCGGGACAGGGCGGCTATGGCTACACCTTC. This encodes CASSRSSGQGGYGYTF.

The chain links TRBV28 to TRBJ2-6, with D hard to call. Between the trimmed V and J ends, which lost 7 bases and 1 base, there was a span of 8 bases. In germline, CDR1 is MDHEN, CDR2 SYDVKM. The CDR3 runs to 14 residues. CDR3: CASKQVSGANVLTF. In nucleotides, the CDR3 is TGTGCCAGCAAGCAGGTATCTGGGGCCAACGTCCTGACTTTC. Variable domain in full (rest from reference TRBV28 and TRBJ2-6): DVKVTQSSRYLVKRTGEKVFLECVQDMDHENMFWYRQDPGLGLRLIYFSYDVKMKEKGDIPEGYSVSREKKERFSLILESASTNQTSMYLCASKQVSGANVLTFGAGSRLTVL.

The CDR3 DNA is TGTGCCAGCAGCCCCGACATAAAACAGGACACTGAAGCTTTCTTT. Translated, it gives CASSPDIKQDTEAFF. The gene calls are TRBV6-5 and TRBJ1-1; D is perhaps TRBD1 (5 bases). The germline V gene has CDR1 MNHEY and CDR2 SVGAGI. CDR3 size: 15 residues. V lost 6 bases and J lost 3, with 17 bases in between.

This clone was seen a single time. The V gene is TRBV7-2, the J gene TRBJ2-1, with 10 bases that match TRBD2. Trimming at V came to 2 bases and at J to 3 bases, leaving 1 base not matched to a gene. The V gene's germline CDR1 is SGHTA and CDR2 FQGNSA. The CDR3 length is 15 residues. The CDR3 bases are TGTGCCAGCAGCTTAACTAGCGGGGTCTACAATGAGCAGTTCTTC. This encodes CASSLTSGVYNEQFF.

The chain combines TRBV27 with TRBJ1-4; D perhaps matches TRBD1 (5 bases). The length of the CDR3 is 16 residues. Germline V CDR1 and CDR2: MNHEY, SMNVEV (reference sequence). The V gene lost 3 bases and the J gene lost 4 bases, with 15 bases spanning the gap. CDR3 sequence (DNA): TGTGCCAGCAGTTTTAGTTCCGGGACTTATAATGAAAAACTGTTTTTT. Its protein product is CASSFSSGTYNEKLFF.

The chain carries TRBV29-1 and TRBJ1-2; TRBD1 agrees at 8 bases. J gave up 4 bases and V 0 bases, and 10 bases lay outside the gene matches. The CDR3 sequence is 16 residues long. The germline V gene encodes CDR1 SQVTM and CDR2 ANQGSEA. CDR3 bases: TGCAGCGTTGAAGACTCCCAGGGGGCTTCGGGCTATGGCTACACCTTC. This sequence encodes CSVEDSQGASGYGYTF.

This clone was found a few times. The chain recombines TRBV6-5 with TRBJ1-5; possible D gene TRBD1, 5 bases. Germline CDR1 is MNHEY and CDR2 is SVGAGI. The V gene lost 6 bases and the J gene lost 3 bases, with 15 bases spanning the gap. The length of the CDR3 is 15 residues. CDR3 DNA: TGTGCCAGCAGCCCAATCGAACAGGTCAATCAGCCCCAGCATTTT. Amino acid sequence: CASSPIEQVNQPQHF.

The genes are TRBV12-5 and TRBJ2-7; a possible D gene is TRBD2 (6 bases). The CDR3 runs 15 residues. Per germline, CDR1 LGHNT and CDR2 FRNRAP. The V end lost 2 bases, the J end lost 0 bases, and 11 bases lay between the germline ends. CDR3 DNA sequence: TGTGCTAGTGGTTTGTCGGGAGCCCCCTCCTACGAGCAGTACTTC. This sequence encodes CASGLSGAPSYEQYF. Based on the CDR3 plus reference TRBV12-5 and TRBJ2-7, the full variable domain is DARVTQTPRHKVTEMGQEVTMRCQPILGHNTVFWYRQTMMQGLELLAYFRNRAPLDDSGMPKDRFSAEMPDATLATLKIQPSEPRDSAVYFCASGLSGAPSYEQYFGPGTRLTVT.

This clone was detected once. The CDR3 protein is CAWSLTWWDTQYF. In DNA form, the CDR3 reads TGTGCCTGGAGTCTGACTTGGTGGGATACGCAGTATTTT. V usage is TRBV30 and J usage is TRBJ2-3; D unresolved. Germline values: CDR1 GTSNPN, CDR2 SVGIG (reference sequence). V was cut by 2 bases and J by 6 bases, with 12 bases left in between. The CDR3 runs 13 residues.

The chain employs TRBV4-2 and TRBJ2-7; TRBD1 matches 7 bases. The trim removed 4 bases at V and 2 bases at J, leaving 8 bases unmatched. The CDR3 has 15 residues. Germline CDR1 reads LGHNA; CDR2 reads YNFKEQ. The chain's CDR3 is CASSPFAGGTYEQYF. The CDR3 DNA follows: TGTGCCAGCAGCCCTTTTGCAGGGGGAACCTACGAGCAGTACTTC.

CDR3 sequence reads: CASSLAGEQFF. CDR3 nucleotide sequence: TGTGCCAGCAGCTTAGCGGGCGAGCAGTTCTTC. This chain uses TRBV7-2 with TRBJ2-1; D call uncertain. V was shortened by 0 bases and J by 10 bases, with 4 bases between the two germline ends. The germline V gene encodes CDR1 SGHTA and CDR2 FQGNSA. CDR3 size: 11 residues.

This clone was counted between two and nine times. The chain's CDR3 is CASRPYPSSGGSTDTQYF. For the CDR3, the DNA is TGTGCCAGCAGACCTTACCCCTCCAGCGGGGGAAGCACAGATACGCAGTATTTT. This sequence joins TRBV25-1 and TRBJ2-3; 8 bases map to TRBD2. The CDR3 covers 18 residues. Germline loops: CDR1 MGHDK, CDR2 SYGVNS. Unmatched junction bases numbered 14, after V lost 6 bases and J lost 0 bases.

V and J are TRBV6-5 and TRBJ2-7, with 9 bases aligning to TRBD2. V lost 4 bases, J lost 2 bases, and 6 bases stayed unmatched. This CDR3 region has 15 residues. Germline V gene sequence: CDR1 MNHEY, CDR2 SVGAGI. The CDR3 DNA reads as TGTGCCAGCAGTTTAGCGGGAGAAAGTACCTACGAGCAGTACTTC. Its protein is CASSLAGESTYEQYF.

V and J are TRBV15 and TRBJ2-7; possibly TRBD2 for D (6 bases). The V gene's germline CDR1 is LNHNV and CDR2 YYDKDF (reference sequence). Trimming pared 0 bases from V and 4 bases from J, leaving 13 bases between. The CDR3 extends over 15 amino acids. For the CDR3, the DNA is TGTGCCACCAGCAGAGAACTTTTAAGCGGGTACGAGCAGTACTTC. As protein: CATSRELLSGYEQYF.

This clone was detected once. The genes are TRBV7-2 and TRBJ2-5, with 7 nucleotides matching TRBD2. The J call is in doubt because the DNA end fits TRBJ2-7 better. The length of the CDR3 is 13 residues. The germline V gene has CDR1 SGHTA and CDR2 FQGNSA. CDR3 nucleotide sequence: TGTGCCAGCAACGCCGGGGGACTAAACGAGCAGTACTTC. It codes for CASNAGGLNEQYF.

This sequence joins TRBV11-2 and TRBJ2-5; D ambiguous. The CDR3 consists of 12 residues. CDR1 is SGHAT and CDR2 is FQNNGV in the germline V gene. V was trimmed by 3 bases and J by 4 bases, leaving 6 bases between them. The CDR3 protein is CASSFGRETQYF. The DNA of the CDR3 is TGTGCCAGCAGCTTTGGGCGAGAGACCCAGTACTTC.

The chain uses TRBV9 and TRBJ2-7; the D is unclear. Germline CDR1 reads SGDLS; CDR2 reads YYNGEE. The germline V and J ends were trimmed by 0 bases and 1 base, with 8 bases remaining between them. The CDR3 is 14 residues long. In DNA form, the CDR3 reads TGTGCCAGCAGCGTAGATGGCGGTTCCTACGAGCAGTACTTC. Protein product: CASSVDGGSYEQYF.